The 3 T cell receptor beta chains below come from one sample, sequenced in a study of CD8+ T cells in alopecia areata. Sequencing used cDNA as its template, made by extracting RNA and reverse transcribing it. Data came from immunoSEQ multiplex PCR; TCRdb stores just in-frame clones and leaves some out. The table records 61,000 or so clones, around 97% of them present only once. The source was CD8+ T cells sorted from blood, collected at week 0. The receptor set was obtained from a human donor with alopecia areata.

The chain combines TRBV7-8 with TRBJ1-1, with D possibly TRBD1 on 5 matching bases. The CDR3 consists of 15 residues. Trimming shortened V by 2 bases and J by 6 bases, and 16 bases separated the two germline ends. Germline V lookup: CDR1 SGHVS, CDR2 FQNEAQ. The CDR3 nucleotides are TGTGCCAGCAGCTTACTCGCAGGGAATAGCGCTGAAGCTTTCTTT. Translation: CASSLLAGNSAEAFF.

This sequence joins TRBV7-9 and TRBJ1-2; D might be TRBD1 (6 bases). There are 14 residues in the CDR3. V was trimmed by 1 base and J by 0 bases, leaving 6 bases between them. Germline-derived CDR1 and CDR2 are SEHNR and FQNEAQ (reference sequence). The CDR3 region has the DNA TGTGCCAGCAGCTTAGGGACAGCTAACTATGGCTACACCTTC. Encoded protein: CASSLGTANYGYTF.

CDR3 residues: CASSSSGTSVGYEQYF. The CDR3 DNA is TGCGCCAGCAGCTCCTCCGGGACTAGCGTCGGGTACGAGCAGTACTTC. The chain employs TRBV4-1 and TRBJ2-7; 10 bases are a match to TRBD2. Germline V gene lookup returns CDR1 MGHRA and CDR2 YSYEKL. This CDR3 spans 16 amino acids. The V gene end was trimmed by 5 bases and the J gene end by 4 bases; junction bases not matched to a gene: 11.